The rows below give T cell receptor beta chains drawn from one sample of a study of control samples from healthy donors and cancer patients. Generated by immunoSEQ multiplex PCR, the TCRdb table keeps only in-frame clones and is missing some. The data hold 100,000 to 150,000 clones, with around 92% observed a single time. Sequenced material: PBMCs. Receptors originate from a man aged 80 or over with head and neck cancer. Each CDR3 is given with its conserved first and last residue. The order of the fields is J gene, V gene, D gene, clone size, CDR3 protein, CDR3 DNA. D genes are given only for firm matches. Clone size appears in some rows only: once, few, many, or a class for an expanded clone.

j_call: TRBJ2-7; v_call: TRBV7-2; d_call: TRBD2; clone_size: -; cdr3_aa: CASSPGLAGMFSYEQYF; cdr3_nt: TGTGCCAGCAGCCCGGGACTAGCGGGAATGTTTTCCTACGAGCAGTACTTC
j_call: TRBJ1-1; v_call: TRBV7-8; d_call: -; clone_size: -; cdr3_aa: CASSILLGLAFF; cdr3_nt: TGTGCCAGCAGCATCTTACTGGGATTGGCTTTCTTT
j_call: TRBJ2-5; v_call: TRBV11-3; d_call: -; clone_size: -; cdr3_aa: CASSLGSQETQYF; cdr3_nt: TGTGCCAGCAGCTTAGGGAGCCAAGAGACCCAGTACTTC
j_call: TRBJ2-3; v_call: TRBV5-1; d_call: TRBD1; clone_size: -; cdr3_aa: CASSRDRGSTDTQYF; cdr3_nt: TGCGCCAGCAGTCGAGACAGGGGTAGCACAGATACGCAGTATTTT
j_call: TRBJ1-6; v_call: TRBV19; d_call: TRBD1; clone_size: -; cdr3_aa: CASSGQVRNSPLHF; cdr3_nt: TGTGCCAGTAGTGGACAGGTGCGGAATTCACCCCTCCACTTT
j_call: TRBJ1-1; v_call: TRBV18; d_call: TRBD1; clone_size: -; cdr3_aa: CASSPSGGVSTEAFF; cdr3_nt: TGTGCCAGCTCACCATCAGGGGGCGTCAGCACTGAAGCTTTCTTT
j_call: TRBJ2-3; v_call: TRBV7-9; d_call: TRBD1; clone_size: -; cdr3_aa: CASSTTGGSDTQYF; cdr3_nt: TGTGCCAGCAGCACCACAGGGGGGTCAGATACGCAGTATTTT
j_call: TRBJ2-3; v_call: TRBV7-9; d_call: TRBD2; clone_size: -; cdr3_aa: CASSRLLAVNTDTQYF; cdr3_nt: TGTGCCAGCAGCAGATTACTAGCGGTTAACACAGATACGCAGTATTTT
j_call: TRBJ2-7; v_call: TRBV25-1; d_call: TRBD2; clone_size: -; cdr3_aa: CASSPRTSRDEQYF; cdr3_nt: TGTGCCAGCAGTCCTCGGACTAGCAGGGACGAGCAGTACTTC
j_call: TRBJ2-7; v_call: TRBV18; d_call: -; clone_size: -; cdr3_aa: CASSPRGSLYEQYF; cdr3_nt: TGTGCCAGCTCACCGAGGGGTTCCCTCTACGAGCAGTACTTC
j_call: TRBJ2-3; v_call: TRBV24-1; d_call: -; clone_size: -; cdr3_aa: CATSGGRVDTQYF; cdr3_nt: TGTGCCACCAGTGGGGGAAGGGTAGATACGCAGTATTTT
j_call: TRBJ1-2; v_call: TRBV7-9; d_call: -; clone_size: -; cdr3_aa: CASSQSGIPAF; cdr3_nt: TGTGCCAGCAGCCAAAGCGGGATTCCAGCCTTC
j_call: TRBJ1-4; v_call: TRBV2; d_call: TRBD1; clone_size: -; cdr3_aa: CASSEQGVTNEKLFF; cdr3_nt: TGTGCCAGCAGTGAACAGGGGGTAACTAATGAAAAACTGTTTTTT
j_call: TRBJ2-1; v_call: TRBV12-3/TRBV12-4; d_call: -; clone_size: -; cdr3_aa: CASSLIQEQFF; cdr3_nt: TGTGCCAGCAGTTTAATTCAGGAGCAGTTCTTC
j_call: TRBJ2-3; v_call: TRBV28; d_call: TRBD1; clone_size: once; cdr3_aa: CASSYPWGQQWLGGATQYF; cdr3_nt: TGTGCCAGCAGTTATCCCTGGGGACAGCAGTGGTTAGGGGGAGCTACGCAGTATTTT
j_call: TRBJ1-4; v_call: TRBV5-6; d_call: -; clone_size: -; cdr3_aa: CASSLGAIKKLFF; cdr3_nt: TGTGCCAGCAGCTTGGGGGCTATTAAAAAACTGTTTTTT
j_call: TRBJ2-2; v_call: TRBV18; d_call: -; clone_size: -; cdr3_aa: CASSPRGSITGELFF; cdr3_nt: TGTGCCAGCTCACCCCGGGGAAGTATCACCGGGGAGCTGTTTTTT
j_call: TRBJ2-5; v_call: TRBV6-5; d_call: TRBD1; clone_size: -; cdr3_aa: CASSGGRGRGVTQYF; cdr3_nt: TGTGCCAGCAGCGGGGGCAGGGGGCGCGGAGTGACCCAGTACTTC
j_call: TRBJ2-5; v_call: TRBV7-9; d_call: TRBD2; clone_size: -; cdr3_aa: CASSPPSGTSGRETQYF; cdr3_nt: TGTGCCAGCAGCCCCCCTTCGGGGACTAGCGGCCGAGAGACCCAGTACTTC
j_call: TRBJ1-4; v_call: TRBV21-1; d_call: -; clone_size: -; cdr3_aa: CASSKMLGAGGTNEKLFF; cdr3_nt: TGTGCCAGCAGCAAAATGTTAGGGGCGGGAGGAACTAATGAAAAACTGTTTTTT
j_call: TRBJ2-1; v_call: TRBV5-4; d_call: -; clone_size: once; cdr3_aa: CASSNRDFLYNEQFF; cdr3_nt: TGTGCCAGCAGCAACCGGGACTTCCTCTACAATGAGCAGTTCTTC
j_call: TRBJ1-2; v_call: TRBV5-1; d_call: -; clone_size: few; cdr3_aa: CASSQELANYGYTF; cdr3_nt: TGCGCCAGCAGCCAAGAGTTAGCTAACTATGGCTACACCTTC
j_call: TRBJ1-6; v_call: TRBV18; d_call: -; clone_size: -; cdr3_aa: CASSPGGNLNSPLHF; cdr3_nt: TGTGCCAGCTCACCAGGGGGGAACCTTAATTCACCCCTCCACTTT
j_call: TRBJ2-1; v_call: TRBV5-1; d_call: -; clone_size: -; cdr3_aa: CASRWGVGSYNEQFF; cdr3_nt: TGCGCCAGCAGGTGGGGGGTAGGGTCCTACAATGAGCAGTTCTTC
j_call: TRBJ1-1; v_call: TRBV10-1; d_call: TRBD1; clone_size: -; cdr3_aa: CASSESRYQGVAEAFF; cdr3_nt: TGCGCCAGCAGTGAGTCGAGGTATCAGGGGGTGGCTGAAGCTTTCTTT
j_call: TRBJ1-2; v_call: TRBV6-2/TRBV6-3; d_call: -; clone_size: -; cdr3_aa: CASSYSGGRYGYTF; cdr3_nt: TGTGCCAGCAGTTACTCAGGGGGAAGGTATGGCTACACCTTC
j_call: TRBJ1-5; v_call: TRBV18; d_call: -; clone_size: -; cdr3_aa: CASSRGSNQPQHF; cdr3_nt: TGTGCCAGCTCACGAGGGAGCAATCAGCCCCAGCATTTT
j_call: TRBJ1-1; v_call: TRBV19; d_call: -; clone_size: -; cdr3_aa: CASSIRVGPRNTEAFF; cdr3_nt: TGTGCCAGTAGTATAAGGGTAGGGCCCAGGAACACTGAAGCTTTCTTT
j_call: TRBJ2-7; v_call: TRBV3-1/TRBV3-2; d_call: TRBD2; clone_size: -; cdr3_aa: CASSPQGGLYVQYF; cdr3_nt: TGTGCCAGCAGCCCCCAGGGAGGGCTTTACGTGCAGTACTTC
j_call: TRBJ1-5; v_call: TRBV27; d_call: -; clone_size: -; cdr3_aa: CASSLSSNQPQHF; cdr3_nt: TGTGCCAGCAGTTTAAGTAGCAATCAGCCCCAGCATTTT
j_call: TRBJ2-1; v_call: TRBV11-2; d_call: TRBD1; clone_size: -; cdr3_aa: CASSSRTGGSYNEQFF; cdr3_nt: TGTGCCAGCAGCTCACGGACAGGGGGATCCTACAATGAGCAGTTCTTC
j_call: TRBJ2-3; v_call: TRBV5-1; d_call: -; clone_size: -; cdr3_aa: CASRRSGDSDTQYF; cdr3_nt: TGCGCCAGCAGACGATCCGGGGACTCGGATACGCAGTATTTT
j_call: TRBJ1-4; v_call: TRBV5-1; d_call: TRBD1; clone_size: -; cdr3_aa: CASSLGTGYEKLFF; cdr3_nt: TGCGCCAGCAGCTTGGGGACAGGGTACGAAAAACTGTTTTTT
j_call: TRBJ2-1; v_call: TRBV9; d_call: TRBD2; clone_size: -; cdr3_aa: CASSLTSGGAADNEQFF; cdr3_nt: TGTGCCAGCAGCCTAACTAGCGGGGGGGCCGCGGACAATGAGCAGTTCTTC
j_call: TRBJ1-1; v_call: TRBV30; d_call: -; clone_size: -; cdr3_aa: CAWSVRGTEAFF; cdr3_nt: TGTGCCTGGAGTGTCAGAGGCACTGAAGCTTTCTTT
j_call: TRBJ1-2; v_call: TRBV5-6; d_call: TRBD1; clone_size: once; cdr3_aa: CASSGGTGNNYGYTF; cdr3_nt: TGTGCCAGCAGCGGAGGGACAGGGAACAACTATGGCTACACCTTC
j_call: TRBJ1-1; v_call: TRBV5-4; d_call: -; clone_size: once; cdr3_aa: CASSAPRANTEAFF; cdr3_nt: TGTGCCAGCAGCGCCCCCCGGGCTAACACTGAAGCTTTCTTT
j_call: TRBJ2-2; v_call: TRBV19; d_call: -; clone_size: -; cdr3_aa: CASSTSGGFGGELFF; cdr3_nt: TGTGCCAGTAGTACCAGTGGGGGGTTTGGCGGGGAGCTGTTTTTT
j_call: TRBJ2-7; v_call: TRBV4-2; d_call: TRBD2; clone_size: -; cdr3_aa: CASSQPDGGGSYEQYF; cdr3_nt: TGTGCCAGCAGCCAACCGGACGGGGGGGGCTCCTACGAGCAGTACTTC
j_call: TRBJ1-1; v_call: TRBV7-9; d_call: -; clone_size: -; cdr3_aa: CASSLAAGFTEAFF; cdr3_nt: TGTGCCAGCAGCTTAGCTGCGGGGTTCACTGAAGCTTTCTTT
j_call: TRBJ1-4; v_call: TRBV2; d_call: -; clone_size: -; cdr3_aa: CASSEGQGGGLFF; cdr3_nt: TGTGCCAGCAGTGAAGGGCAGGGTGGCGGACTGTTTTTT
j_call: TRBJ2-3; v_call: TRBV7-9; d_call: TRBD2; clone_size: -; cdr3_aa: CASRSSGGASTDTQYF; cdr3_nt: TGTGCCAGCAGGTCTAGCGGGGGGGCTAGCACAGATACGCAGTATTTT
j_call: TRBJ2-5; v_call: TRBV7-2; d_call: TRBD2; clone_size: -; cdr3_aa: CASSLGVVAGGRETQYF; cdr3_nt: TGTGCCAGCAGCTTAGGGGTGGTTGCGGGGGGGCGAGAGACCCAGTACTTC
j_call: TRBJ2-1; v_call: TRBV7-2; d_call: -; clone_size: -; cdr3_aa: CASSRDSSSYNEQFF; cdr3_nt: TGTGCCAGCAGCAGGGACTCGAGCTCCTACAATGAGCAGTTCTTC
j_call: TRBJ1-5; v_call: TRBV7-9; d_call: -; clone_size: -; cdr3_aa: CASSLGVGTPQPQHF; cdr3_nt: TGTGCCAGCAGCCTGGGGGTGGGGACGCCTCAGCCCCAGCATTTT
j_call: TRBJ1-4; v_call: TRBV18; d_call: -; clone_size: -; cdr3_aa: CASSPRELNEKLFF; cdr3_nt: TGTGCCAGCTCACCACGTGAACTTAATGAAAAACTGTTTTTT